This TCR beta chain was obtained from a study of metastatic and nonmetastatic thyroid tumors. Study details: For malignant and benign thyroid patients, tumor or nodule tissue and blood were the sources whose repertoires were compared. The study, taken as a whole, reports: Malignant tumors reportedly showed significantly higher TCR beta diversity than benign nodules in both blood and tumor.

Each patient went into thyroid surgery without having received any treatment. There are many counts of this clone. Antigen specificity is unknown. Original processing methods: Clinicopathological groups supplied CDR3 differences that were used to build a distant-metastasis classifier for papillary thyroid cancer. TCRdb re-called the PCR reads with MiXCR. V and J calls and clone size were set by TCRdb, not the authors. The sample holds about 39,000 clones, under 20% seen once. The CDR3 contains 11 residues. CDR1 SGHTA and CDR2 FQGTGA come from the germline V gene. V lost 2 bases, J lost 8 bases, and 4 bases lay in between.

The chain recombines TRBV7-3 with TRBJ2-1; D not certain. The clonotype originates from a female donor with papillary thyroid cancer or a benign thyroid nodule (not recorded which). Some clones in this sample may be carry-over from other donors' samples. Sample: tumor tissue. The CDR3 sequence: CASSLRYEQFF. In nucleotides, the CDR3 is TGTGCCAGCAGCTTACGCTATGAGCAGTTCTTC.